The rows below give T cell receptor beta chains drawn from one sample of a study of blood T cell repertoires in COVID-19. Repertoires were generated with immunoSEQ multiplex PCR, while TCRdb's copy carries only in-frame clones and drops some. The sample lists about 160,000 clones; more than 75% were seen once. Sequencing input: peripheral blood. The receptors were gathered from a human donor with acute or convalescent COVID-19. The donor label of this sample is uncertain. Each CDR3 is given with its conserved first and last residue. A D gene is named only where the DNA matches it firmly. Rows may omit the clone size; those that give it use once, few, many or a size class.

TGTGCCAGCAGCTTAGACCCCGCGGGGGGCTACACCTTC,CASSLDPAGGYTF,NA,NA,TRBV11-2,13,TRBJ1-2
TGTGCCAGCAGTGAGACAGCTAATTCTGGAAACACCATATATTTT,CASSETANSGNTIYF,NA,few,TRBV6-1,15,TRBJ1-3
TGTGCCAGCAGTCAAACCAGGGGCCCAAGCCAAGAGACCCAGTACTTC,CASSQTRGPSQETQYF,NA,NA,TRBV25-1,16,TRBJ2-5
TGTGCCAGCAGCTTAACGGGAGCGGGAGGCTACACCTTC,CASSLTGAGGYTF,NA,NA,TRBV7-3,13,TRBJ1-2
TGCGCCAGCAGCCAAGGGGGTAGCGGCTCTGGAAACACCATATATTTT,CASSQGGSGSGNTIYF,NA,NA,TRBV4-3,16,TRBJ1-3
TGCGCCAGCAGCCAAACGAGACAGGCCGCCTATGGCTACACCTTC,CASSQTRQAAYGYTF,NA,NA,TRBV4-3,15,TRBJ1-2
TGTGCCAGCAGTTACACGGGACAGGAGCCCTATGGCTACACCTTC,CASSYTGQEPYGYTF,TRBD1,NA,TRBV6-5,15,TRBJ1-2
TGTGCCAGCAGCTTAGCCCGGGGGGTCATGGCCAAAAACATTCAGTACTTC,CASSLARGVMAKNIQYF,TRBD2,once,TRBV7-2,17,TRBJ2-4
TGCAGCGTTAGTACCGGGACAGGGATTGGAGGCTACACCTTC,CSVSTGTGIGGYTF,TRBD1,few,TRBV29-1,14,TRBJ1-2
TGTGCCAGCAGCTTACGGGCGGGGGGGCTCGAGACCCAGTACTTC,CASSLRAGGLETQYF,TRBD2,NA,TRBV7-9,15,TRBJ2-5
TGTGCCAGCCTGTACCGCACAGGTTCAAGTGAGCAGTACTTC,CASLYRTGSSEQYF,NA,NA,TRBV6-6,14,TRBJ2-7
TGCGCCAGCAGCGGGGGGAAGCAGGCGAACACCGGGGAGCTGTTTTTT,CASSGGKQANTGELFF,NA,once,TRBV5-1,16,TRBJ2-2
TGTGCCAGCAGCAAAGGGACAGGGTTAAGTCAGCCCCAGCATTTT,CASSKGTGLSQPQHF,NA,NA,TRBV21-1,15,TRBJ1-5
TGTGCCAGTAACCGGGGACAGAACACTGAAGCTTTCTTT,CASNRGQNTEAFF,NA,many,TRBV19,13,TRBJ1-1
TGTGCCAGCAACGACGGGTCAGGGGGCTTCTACGAGCAGTACTTC,CASNDGSGGFYEQYF,TRBD1,few,TRBV6-6,15,TRBJ2-7
TGTGCCAGCAGCCACTTTTCGGGGGGGCGCGGGGAGACCCAGTACTTC,CASSHFSGGRGETQYF,TRBD2,NA,TRBV3-1/TRBV3-2,16,TRBJ2-5
TGTGCCAGCAGTGAAGCGAGGTTGGGGACTCCCCGGAACGAGCAGTACTTC,CASSEARLGTPRNEQYF,NA,NA,TRBV2,17,TRBJ2-7
TGTGCCAGACGGGGGACAGGGGGCAATGAGCAGTTCTTC,CARRGTGGNEQFF,TRBD1,once,TRBV2,13,TRBJ2-1
TGTGCCAGCAGTGAACCCGGGACAGGGTTGGACACTGAAGCTTTCTTT,CASSEPGTGLDTEAFF,TRBD1,few,TRBV6-1,16,TRBJ1-1
TGTGCCAGCAGCTTAGACAGGGGGCAAGTAAACACTGAAGCTTTCTTT,CASSLDRGQVNTEAFF,TRBD1,NA,TRBV5-6,16,TRBJ1-1
TGTGCCAGCAGTCCGACTACAGGGATGGATCAGCCCCAGCATTTT,CASSPTTGMDQPQHF,NA,NA,TRBV27,15,TRBJ1-5
TGTGCCAGCAGCTTACAGGGACAGCCAAATGAAAAACTGTTTTTT,CASSLQGQPNEKLFF,TRBD1,NA,TRBV7-2,15,TRBJ1-4
TGTGCCAGCAGCTTTCCTGGGAACCCAAGAGGGGAGCAGTACTTC,CASSFPGNPRGEQYF,NA,NA,TRBV5-5,15,TRBJ2-7
TGCGCCAGCAGCACCGGACAGGGACCGGTTTATAATTCACCCCTCCACTTT,CASSTGQGPVYNSPLHF,TRBD1,once,TRBV4-1,17,TRBJ1-6
TGTGCCAGCAGCCCCCCATCGGGCTATGGCTACACCTTC,CASSPPSGYGYTF,NA,NA,TRBV7-9,13,TRBJ1-2
TGTGCCAGCAGCCCTCCGGGACAGGGATGGGATGGCTACACCTTC,CASSPPGQGWDGYTF,TRBD1,NA,TRBV6-6,15,TRBJ1-2
TGTGCCAGCAGCAACCAGTACTACGAGCAGTACTTC,CASSNQYYEQYF,NA,NA,TRBV6-2/TRBV6-3,12,TRBJ2-7
TGTGCCAGCAGCCAATCCGACAGGGCGGCGCAGTTCTTC,CASSQSDRAAQFF,TRBD1,NA,TRBV7-9,13,TRBJ2-1
TGTGCCAGCAGCTTAGTCGGCGGGGGGATGTACAATGAGCAGTTCTTC,CASSLVGGGMYNEQFF,TRBD2,NA,TRBV7-2,16,TRBJ2-1
TGTGCCAGCCGAGTGGCGGGACTAGCGGGGACAGATACGCAGTATTTT,CASRVAGLAGTDTQYF,TRBD2,NA,TRBV2,16,TRBJ2-3
TGTGCCAGCAGTTTTGAAACCTACAGGGGTACCTTC,CASSFETYRGTF,TRBD1,NA,TRBV12-3/TRBV12-4,12,TRBJ1-2
TGTGCCAGCAGTCGAGGGGGGGGAAACTATGGCTACACCTTC,CASSRGGGNYGYTF,NA,NA,TRBV6-5,14,TRBJ1-2
TGTGCCAGCTCCCGGTTTAACAGTCTAGCCAAAAACATTCAGTACTTC,CASSRFNSLAKNIQYF,NA,many,TRBV5-6,16,TRBJ2-4
TGTGCCAGCAGCGCTCACAGGGGCGATAAAGCTTTCTTT,CASSAHRGDKAFF,TRBD1,NA,TRBV3-1/TRBV3-2,13,TRBJ1-1
TGCGCCAGCAGCTCGGGACAGTCCTACGAGCAGTACTTC,CASSSGQSYEQYF,TRBD1,NA,TRBV5-1,13,TRBJ2-7
TGCGCCAGCAGCCTAACCCGGGACAGGGGGTATGGCTACACCTTC,CASSLTRDRGYGYTF,TRBD1,NA,TRBV4-1,15,TRBJ1-2
TGTGCCAGCAGCGTAGGAGGGACAGGGAAGAATGAAAAACTGTTTTTT,CASSVGGTGKNEKLFF,TRBD1,NA,TRBV9,16,TRBJ1-4
TGCGCCAGCAGCCAATTACTATCCCAAGAGACCCAGTACTTC,CASSQLLSQETQYF,NA,NA,TRBV4-1,14,TRBJ2-5
TGCGCCAGCGGGAGCGGGGCTGACGCAGGGAATGGCTACACCTTC,CASGSGADAGNGYTF,NA,NA,TRBV5-1,15,TRBJ1-2
TGTGCCAGCAGCCCCCAAACAAGCTATGGCTACACCTTC,CASSPQTSYGYTF,NA,NA,TRBV3-1/TRBV3-2,13,TRBJ1-2